This is a list of T cell receptor beta chains from one sample in a study of blood T cell repertoires in COVID-19. Repertoires were generated with immunoSEQ multiplex PCR, while TCRdb's copy carries only in-frame clones and drops some. Among a few hundred thousand clones, about 90% were seen once, and the ten largest hold under 8%. The sequenced sample was peripheral blood. Every receptor here comes from a man younger than 35 who had recovered from COVID-19. Both conserved end residues are part of each CDR3. The order of the fields is V gene, D gene, J gene, clone size, CDR3 DNA, CDR3 protein. The D gene is left open where the match is weak. Clone sizes are given selectively: once, few, many, or a class where the clone is expanded.

TRBV3-1/TRBV3-2	.	TRBJ2-2	.	TGTGCCAGCAGTGATACCGGGACAAACACCGGGGAGCTGTTTTTT	CASSDTGTNTGELFF
TRBV11-2	.	TRBJ2-5	.	TGTGCCAGCAGTGTAGGGGATCAAGAGACCCAGTACTTC	CASSVGDQETQYF
TRBV5-4	.	TRBJ2-7	.	TGTGCCAGCAGCTTGGCTCGGCAGGGATTCGAATTTTACGAGCAGTACTTC	CASSLARQGFEFYEQYF
TRBV29-1	.	TRBJ1-2	.	TGCAGCGTTGAAGAGGGGGCTGGGGGCTACACCTTC	CSVEEGAGGYTF
TRBV20-1	TRBD1	TRBJ1-2	.	TGCAGTGCTCCACGACAGGGGCTATACACCTTC	CSAPRQGLYTF
TRBV12-3/TRBV12-4	.	TRBJ1-1	.	TGTGCCAGCAGTTTCTCGGGTTACACTGAAGCTTTCTTT	CASSFSGYTEAFF
TRBV18	.	TRBJ1-2	.	TGTGCCAGCTCACCACCTGACAGCAACTATGGCTACACCTTC	CASSPPDSNYGYTF
TRBV2	TRBD1	TRBJ2-7	.	TGTGCCAGCAGCAAGACAGGGTCCTACGAGCAGTACTTC	CASSKTGSYEQYF
TRBV6-6	.	TRBJ1-5	.	TGTGCCAGCAGTTACGGGCAAGGAAGCAATCAGCCCCAGCATTTT	CASSYGQGSNQPQHF
TRBV5-4	.	TRBJ1-1	.	TGTGCCAGCAGCTTGGCAGTGAACACTGAAGCTTTCTTT	CASSLAVNTEAFF
TRBV27	TRBD2	TRBJ2-7	.	TGTGCCAGCAGTCCCCGTGGTAGCGGGAGCAACGAGCAGTACTTC	CASSPRGSGSNEQYF
TRBV5-1	TRBD2	TRBJ2-1	.	TGCGCCAGCCGCGAACTAGCGGGAGAACATGAGCAGTTCTTC	CASRELAGEHEQFF
TRBV27	.	TRBJ1-1	.	TGTGCCAGCAGTTTAGAGGGGGTGAACACTGAAGCTTTCTTT	CASSLEGVNTEAFF
TRBV6-2/TRBV6-3	.	TRBJ1-6	.	TGTGCCAGCAGTTCCTCCTTTGGGGGGAGGTATAATTCACCCCTCCACTTT	CASSSSFGGRYNSPLHF
TRBV5-4	TRBD1	TRBJ2-7	.	TGTGCCAGCAGCAGAGTCGGGACAGGAAATGGCGAGCAGTACTTC	CASSRVGTGNGEQYF
TRBV15	.	TRBJ1-2	.	TGTGCCACCAGCACAGGTAGTAACTATGGCTACACCTTC	CATSTGSNYGYTF
TRBV2	TRBD1	TRBJ1-3	.	TGTGCCAGCAGTTCGGACGCGACAGGGACAGCAGCTGGAAACACCATATATTTT	CASSSDATGTAAGNTIYF
TRBV7-9	TRBD1	TRBJ1-2	.	TGTGCCAGCAGCGAGGGGGCAGATGGCTACACCTTC	CASSEGADGYTF
TRBV4-3	TRBD1	TRBJ1-2	.	TGCGCCAGCAGCCAATCCAGGGGGCATGGCTACACCTTC	CASSQSRGHGYTF
TRBV6-2/TRBV6-3	.	TRBJ1-2	once	TGTGCCAGCAGTTGGGGGGTGAACTATGGCTACACCTTC	CASSWGVNYGYTF
TRBV7-9	.	TRBJ1-4	few	TGTGCCAGCAGCTTAAGGGGTCCTTCGGAGGAAAAACTGTTTTTT	CASSLRGPSEEKLFF
TRBV4-3	TRBD1	TRBJ1-2	.	TGCGCCAGCAGCCTCGGACAGGGGAGTTACTATGGCTACACCTTC	CASSLGQGSYYGYTF
TRBV5-1	.	TRBJ1-5	.	TGCGCCAGCAGCCCGTCTGGACAGTATCAGCCCCAGCATTTT	CASSPSGQYQPQHF
TRBV7-2	.	TRBJ1-6	once	TGTGCCAGCAGCTTAGGAGGATTTAATTCACCCCTCCACTTT	CASSLGGFNSPLHF
TRBV12-3/TRBV12-4	.	TRBJ2-7	.	TGTGCCAGCAGTTTCGGACAGCTCTACGAGCAGTACTTC	CASSFGQLYEQYF
TRBV12-3/TRBV12-4	.	TRBJ1-2	.	TGTGCCAGTCAGGGTCCCGACTATGGCTACACCTTC	CASQGPDYGYTF
TRBV19	TRBD1	TRBJ1-1	.	TGTGCCAGTAAGAGGCAGGGGGCAATCGGGAACACTGAAGCTTTCTTT	CASKRQGAIGNTEAFF